This TCR beta chain was profiled in a study of blood T cell repertoires in COVID-19. Across the whole study: Samples came from the United States, Italy and Spain, spanning acute and convalescent COVID-19. From T cells, B-cell-depleted T cells, or PBMCs came the material, which was cDNA or gDNA.

Study processing details: Amplification of reference gene primers was used by the study to estimate nucleated cell counts. Sequencing used immunoSEQ multiplex PCR; TCRdb keeps in-frame clones, though not all of them. That table supplies the V and J calls and clone size; D and trimming were determined from the DNA. This sample carries some 300,000 clones, 85% of them seen once, and the ten largest clones take around 4%. This clone was found once. The V and J ends lost 5 bases and 6 bases, in that order; junction bases with no gene match: 5. The germline V gene encodes CDR1 MRHNA and CDR2 SNTAGT. The CDR3 has 14 amino acids.

The V call is TRBV6-4, the J call TRBJ2-3; TRBD2 matches at 10 bases. The source material was peripheral blood. This clonotype originated in a woman between 50 and 59 years old with active or convalescent COVID-19. This chain's CDR3 is CASSPSGRKDTQYF. The CDR3 DNA reads as TGTGCCAGCAGTCCTAGCGGGAGAAAGGATACGCAGTATTTT.